Presented here are 5 T cell receptor beta chains from one specimen sequenced in a study of Ad26.COV2.S vaccination and SARS-CoV-2 variants. Produced via immunoSEQ multiplex PCR; TCRdb's table is partial and in-frame only. The repertoire has 500,000 or so clones, roughly nine tenths of them found once; the top ten carry approximately 2.5%. Treatment: some 20 received Ad26.COV2.S at low or high dose, single or two shots; roughly five received placebo; per-sample allocation not given. On day 63 after the first injection, vaccine and placebo recipients gave samples. The sample was peripheral blood, taken in a trial of Ad26.COV2.S vaccine versus placebo. These receptors came from a person between 18 and 65 years old who received the Ad26.COV2.S COVID-19 vaccine or a placebo.

V usage is TRBV2 and J usage is TRBJ2-3; 10 bases agree with TRBD2. The CDR3 contains 14 residues. CDR1 is SNHLY and CDR2 is FYNNEI in the germline V gene. The V and J ends lost 6 bases and 4 bases, in that order; junction bases with no gene match: 4. For the CDR3, the DNA is TGTGCCAGCAGCGTAGCGGGGGGAGCAGATACGCAGTATTTT. It specifies CASSVAGGADTQYF.

The chain recombines TRBV5-1 with TRBJ2-4, with D unclear. V shed 4 bases and J shed 4 bases, with 12 bases lying between them. Germline CDR1 and CDR2: SGHRS and YFSETQ. This CDR3 is 14 amino acids long. DNA of the CDR3: TGCGCCAGCAGCCCCGACGCGGCTAAAAACATTCAGTACTTC. This gives the protein CASSPDAAKNIQYF.

This chain joins TRBV24-1 and TRBJ1-3, with D maybe TRBD1 (5 bases). The V and J ends lost 5 bases and 9 bases respectively, with 13 bases between them. This CDR3 spans 13 amino acids. Germline V lookup: CDR1 KGHDR, CDR2 SFDVKD. This CDR3 is CATSATGQGTIYF. The CDR3 DNA sequence: TGTGCCACCAGTGCCACTGGCCAGGGCACCATATATTTT.

This chain joins TRBV4-3 and TRBJ1-4; 10 bases map to TRBD1. This CDR3 is built from 18 residues. CDR1 is LGHNA and CDR2 is YSLEER in the germline V gene. Trimming removed 8 bases from V and 5 bases from J; junction bases left unmatched: 17. CDR3: CASALRGTGADRNEKLFF. DNA of the CDR3: TGCGCCAGCGCTCTCCGTGGGACAGGGGCAGATCGAAATGAAAAACTGTTTTTT.

The chain combines TRBV5-1 with TRBJ1-3; D gene unclear. Trimming pared 0 bases from V and 10 bases from J, leaving 8 bases between. CDR1 and CDR2 from the germline V gene are SGHRS and YFSETQ. This CDR3 contains 12 residues. CDR3 in amino acids: CASSLDPGTIYF. The CDR3 DNA sequence: TGCGCCAGCAGCTTGGATCCGGGTACCATATATTTT.